A selection of T cell receptor beta chains follows, all from one sample in a study of T-cell memory formation after mild COVID-19. TCRdb re-derived calls from the 5' RACE reads in MiXCR, one entry per CDR3 protein. The table records roughly 190,000 distinct CDR3 sequences, approximately 16% of them present only once. Source material: PBMCs or a T cell subset sorted from them (not recorded which). The receptors originated from an adult woman who had mild COVID-19 (a few samples of this study predate the infection). Cell type and time point are not known. Both conserved end residues are part of each CDR3. Fields, in order: D gene, V gene, CDR3 length, J gene, clone size, CDR3 protein, CDR3 DNA. The D gene is left open where the match is weak. For some rows the clone size is stated as once, few or many, or as a class when expanded; others skip it.

.,TRBV3-1,15,TRBJ1-1,.,CASSPRIYQSTEAFF,TGTGCCAGCAGCCCGAGGATTTACCAATCCACTGAAGCTTTCTTT
TRBD1,TRBV10-3,16,TRBJ1-1,few,CAISESGQGPKGDAFF,TGTGCCATCAGTGAGTCCGGACAGGGGCCGAAAGGAGACGCTTTCTTT
.,TRBV7-3,15,TRBJ2-6,few,CATRPLGTGANVLTF,TGTGCCACCCGACCCCTAGGGACTGGGGCCAACGTCCTGACTTTC
.,TRBV12-3/TRBV12-4,12,TRBJ2-3,.,CASRGYTDTQYF,TGTGCCAGCAGAGGATACACAGATACGCAGTATTTT
.,TRBV9,15,TRBJ2-1,.,CASSVGGISYNEQFF,TGTGCCAGCAGCGTAGGGGGGATTTCCTACAATGAGCAGTTCTTC
TRBD1,TRBV5-1,12,TRBJ1-1,.,CASSLDRGEAFF,TGCGCCAGCAGCCTCGACAGGGGTGAAGCTTTCTTT
TRBD1,TRBV4-3,17,TRBJ1-5,.,CASSQEMYQGAGQPQHF,TGCGCCAGCAGCCAAGAAATGTATCAGGGGGCGGGGCAGCCCCAGCATTTT
TRBD2,TRBV7-2,17,TRBJ2-7,.,CASSSLIRSGRAYEQYF,TGTGCCAGCAGCTCCCTCATTCGTAGCGGGAGGGCCTACGAGCAGTACTTC
.,TRBV12-3/TRBV12-4,15,TRBJ1-2,.,CASSLRIQGSYGYTF,TGTGCCAGCAGTTTAAGGATCCAGGGGAGCTATGGCTACACCTTC
.,TRBV4-2,15,TRBJ1-2,few,CASSQEYRDNYGYTF,TGTGCCAGCAGCCAAGAGTACAGGGATAACTATGGCTACACCTTC
TRBD1,TRBV3-1,16,TRBJ2-7,.,CASINSGTGSSYEQYF,TGTGCCAGCATAAACTCCGGGACAGGGAGCTCCTACGAGCAGTACTTC
.,TRBV6-6,14,TRBJ2-7,few,CASSYAESSYEQYF,TGTGCCAGCAGTTACGCGGAGAGCTCCTACGAGCAGTACTTC
TRBD1,TRBV5-4,14,TRBJ1-1,.,CASSLTGGIAEAFF,TGTGCCAGCAGCTTGACAGGGGGGATCGCTGAAGCTTTCTTT
TRBD2,TRBV12-3/TRBV12-4,15,TRBJ2-1,few,CASRASGSSYNEQFF,TGTGCCAGCAGGGCTAGCGGGAGTTCCTACAATGAGCAGTTCTTC
.,TRBV3-1,15,TRBJ1-2,.,CASSLIPDLTYGYTF,TGTGCCAGCAGCCTAATACCAGATTTAACCTATGGCTACACCTTC